This is a list of T cell receptor beta chains from one sample in a study of T-cell reconstitution after alpha-beta-depleted transplantation in children. MiXCR, run by TCRdb on the PCR reads, gives a single entry per CDR3 protein. The sample comprises about 98,000 distinct CDR3 sequences, roughly 7.1% of which are singletons, and approximately 16% rests with the top ten. The sample in question was PBMCs, obtained before TCRalphabeta/CD19-depleted stem cell transplant. The receptors stem from a boy aged 2 to 10 with acute lymphoblastic leukemia, due to receive a stem cell transplant. CDR3s include the opening cysteine and the closing phenylalanine or tryptophan. A D gene is named only where the DNA matches it firmly. Rows give clone size only sometimes, using once, few, many, or a class for an expanded clone.

- | TRBJ1-1 | TRBV27 | - | CASSLLEGREAFF | TGTGCCAGCAGTTTATTAGAGGGTCGTGAAGCTTTCTTT
- | TRBJ1-1 | TRBV7-9 | - | CASSLEWLLNTEAFF | TGTGCCAGCAGCTTAGAGTGGTTACTTAACACTGAAGCTTTCTTT
TRBD1 | TRBJ1-5 | TRBV20-1 | few | CSASPVDRAQPQHF | TGCAGTGCAAGTCCGGTGGACAGGGCCCAGCCCCAGCATTTT
- | TRBJ2-7 | TRBV7-2 | many | CASSLVLVNYEQYF | TGTGCCAGCAGCTTAGTTCTCGTCAACTACGAGCAGTACTTC
- | TRBJ2-7 | TRBV27 | many | CASSLRPFGRDEQYF | TGTGCCAGCAGTTTACGACCTTTCGGACGAGACGAGCAGTACTTC
- | TRBJ1-1 | TRBV4-1 | many | CASSQGSNRSSPRGKF | TGCGCCAGCAGCCAAGGCTCAAACCGGTCCAGTCCCAGGGGAAAATTT
- | TRBJ1-5 | TRBV24-1 | - | CATSDFGDISNQPQHF | TGTGCCACCAGTGATTTCGGGGATATTAGCAATCAGCCCCAGCATTTT
TRBD2 | TRBJ2-3 | TRBV2 | many | CASSAKSGVGTDTQYF | TGTGCCAGCAGTGCCAAGAGCGGGGTCGGCACAGATACGCAGTATTTT
- | TRBJ1-1 | TRBV29-1 | - | CSVGKGNTEAFF | TGCAGCGTTGGAAAGGGGAACACTGAAGCTTTCTTT
- | TRBJ1-1 | TRBV5-1 | many | CASSSQGRWTEAFF | TGCGCCAGCAGCTCACAGGGTCGTTGGACTGAAGCTTTCTTT
TRBD2 | TRBJ2-5 | TRBV11-2 | many | CASSLEIAGGGETQYF | TGTGCCAGCAGCTTAGAGATAGCGGGGGGCGGGGAGACCCAGTACTTC
- | TRBJ2-5 | TRBV16 | many | CASSQEGTQYF | TGTGCCAGCAGCCAAGAGGGGACCCAGTACTTC
- | TRBJ1-2 | TRBV12-2 | few | CASRLSGRRANYGYTF | TGTGCAAGTCGCCTTAGCGGCAGGCGGGCTAACTATGGCTACACCTTC
- | TRBJ1-3 | TRBV28 | many | CASSYPHRVTGNTIYF | TGTGCCAGCAGTTATCCACACAGGGTTACTGGAAACACCATATATTTT
- | TRBJ2-3 | TRBV3-1 | few | CASSQGGARTDTQYF | TGTGCCAGCAGCCAAGGGGGGGCAAGGACAGATACGCAGTATTTT
- | TRBJ1-4 | TRBV29-1 | many | CSVGEGANEKLFF | TGCAGCGTGGGGGAGGGCGCTAATGAAAAACTGTTTTTT
- | TRBJ2-2 | TRBV7-7 | many | CASSLGDTTGELFF | TGTGCCAGCAGCTTAGGGGACACAACCGGGGAGCTGTTTTTT
- | TRBJ2-2 | TRBV4-3 | few | CASSHPETVSTGELFF | TGCGCCAGCAGCCACCCGGAGACAGTCAGCACCGGGGAGCTGTTTTTT
- | TRBJ2-5 | TRBV7-2 | many | CASTRARTETQYF | TGTGCCAGCACAAGGGCCAGGACAGAGACCCAGTACTTC
TRBD2 | TRBJ2-3 | TRBV20-1 | many | CSASLLAGGLSTDTQYF | TGCAGTGCTAGTTTGCTAGCGGGGGGACTCAGCACAGATACGCAGTATTTT
- | TRBJ2-7 | TRBV7-8 | - | CASTSGGQLPYEQYF | TGTGCCAGCACCTCAGGGGGGCAGCTACCCTACGAGCAGTACTTC
TRBD2 | TRBJ2-1 | TRBV6-2/TRBV6-3 | - | CASSYVAGGPRNEQFF | TGTGCCAGCAGTTACGTAGCGGGGGGGCCGAGGAATGAGCAGTTCTTC
- | TRBJ2-3 | TRBV4-1 | many | CASSQGLDTQYF | TGCGCCAGCAGCCAAGGCCTAGATACGCAGTATTTT
TRBD2 | TRBJ2-2 | TRBV3-1 | - | CASSRTSLTGELFF | TGTGCCAGCAGCCGGACTAGCCTCACCGGGGAGCTGTTTTTT
TRBD2 | TRBJ2-5 | TRBV20-1 | many | CSAKWSGLAGGPEETQYF | TGCAGTGCTAAATGGTCGGGACTAGCGGGGGGGCCGGAAGAGACCCAGTACTTC
TRBD2 | TRBJ2-2 | TRBV6-4 | many | CASSEGLANTGELFF | TGTGCCAGCAGTGAGGGACTAGCGAACACCGGGGAGCTGTTTTTT
- | TRBJ2-1 | TRBV7-9 | - | CASSPAQFRQFF | TGTGCCAGCAGCCCTGCCCAGTTTCGGCAGTTCTTC
- | TRBJ2-7 | TRBV28 | - | CASRPQGEGYEQYF | TGTGCCAGCAGACCACAGGGGGAGGGCTACGAGCAGTACTTC
- | TRBJ1-2 | TRBV7-2 | few | CASSTDGGFGGYTF | TGTGCCAGCAGTACTGACGGGGGATTCGGTGGCTACACCTTC
- | TRBJ2-7 | TRBV18 | - | CASSRGNEQYF | TGTGCCAGCTCACGGGGAAACGAGCAGTACTTC
TRBD1 | TRBJ1-2 | TRBV3-1 | - | CASSYGQGNGYTF | TGTGCCAGCAGCTACGGACAGGGAAATGGCTACACCTTC
- | TRBJ1-3 | TRBV9 | - | CASSGQLNTIYF | TGTGCCAGCAGCGGACAGCTAAACACCATATATTTT
TRBD1 | TRBJ2-3 | TRBV12-5 | few | CASGLAHRGPYTDTQYF | TGTGCTAGTGGTTTGGCCCACAGGGGACCGTACACAGATACGCAGTATTTT
TRBD1 | TRBJ2-3 | TRBV12-3/TRBV12-4 | - | CASSLEGAITDTQYF | TGTGCCAGCAGTTTAGAGGGGGCGATCACAGATACGCAGTATTTT
- | TRBJ1-1 | TRBV12-3/TRBV12-4 | many | CASGGRGTEAFF | TGTGCCAGCGGGGGGCGCGGAACTGAAGCTTTCTTT
TRBD1 | TRBJ1-1 | TRBV15 | - | CATSGTTGGWLAFF | TGTGCCACCAGCGGCACTACAGGGGGTTGGTTGGCTTTCTTT
- | TRBJ2-3 | TRBV11-2 | - | CASSFPFRRGPDTDTQYF | TGTGCCAGCAGCTTCCCCTTTAGGCGGGGGCCGGACACAGATACGCAGTATTTT
- | TRBJ1-2 | TRBV10-3 | - | CAISEPGEGYTF | TGTGCCATCAGTGAGCCGGGGGAAGGCTACACCTTC
TRBD1 | TRBJ1-2 | TRBV2 | few | CASREQGLDGYTF | TGTGCCAGCAGGGAACAGGGGTTGGATGGCTACACCTTC
- | TRBJ2-1 | TRBV20-1 | many | CSARDGGQADQGEQFF | TGCAGTGCTAGAGATGGAGGGCAGGCCGACCAAGGGGAGCAGTTCTTC
- | TRBJ1-1 | TRBV7-8 | - | CASSPRGGTDNTEAFF | TGTGCCAGCAGCCCTCGGGGGGGTACAGATAACACTGAAGCTTTCTTT
- | TRBJ2-1 | TRBV2 | many | CASSEAKVRNEQFF | TGTGCCAGCAGTGAAGCCAAGGTCAGGAATGAGCAGTTCTTC